Detailed here is one TCR beta chain. Its target is unknown. CDR3 length: 16 residues. The V end was cut by 6 bases, the J end by 3 bases, with 19 bases between. Germline V gene data show CDR1 as SGHTA and CDR2 as FQGNSA. Each TCR beta cDNA library carried unique molecular identifiers. Via MiXCR, TCRdb re-called the PCR reads, giving one row per CDR3 protein. The table includes more than 450,000 distinct CDR3 sequences, around 40% detected once. The entry originates in a study of post-analysis software for immune sequencing data. Study-wide findings and caveats: Relative to controls, patients had about five TRBV segments at higher frequency, with TRBV5-6, TRBV5-1 and TRBV20-1 among these. Normalized Chao1 diversity was significantly reduced in patients versus controls.

This rearrangement joins TRBV7-2 to TRBJ2-3; D is perhaps TRBD1 (8 bases). The sequencing input was blood. The receptor was isolated from a girl aged 5-17 years with multiple sclerosis. The CDR3 coding sequence is TGTGCCAGCAGGACCAGGACAGGGCGGGGGACAGATACGCAGTATTTT. Encoded protein: CASRTRTGRGTDTQYF.